One and the same sample provided the 30 T cell receptor beta chains below, sequenced in a study of T cell repertoires in cytomegalovirus infection. Via MiXCR, TCRdb re-called the reads, giving one row per CDR3 protein. The repertoire consists of some 480,000 distinct CDR3 sequences, with roughly 34% occurring once and the leading ten covering under 20%. No cognate antigen is known for these TCRs. Sequenced here: cultured PBMCs, sampled from culture after CMV antigen stimulation. All receptors derive from a human donor in good health (CMV status not recorded). Some clones in this sample may be carry-over from other donors' samples.

The gene calls are TRBV7-3 and TRBJ1-1; no firm D call. Germline CDR1 and CDR2: SGHTA and FQGTGA. V was shortened by 1 base and J by 2 bases, with 8 bases between the two germline ends. The CDR3 is 14 residues long. In nucleotides, the CDR3 is TGTGCCAGCAGCTTAATGCCAGAAAACACTGAAGCTTTCTTT. Its translation is CASSLMPENTEAFF. Full variable domain (remainder filled in from reference TRBV7-3 and TRBJ1-1): GAGVSQTPSNKVTEKGKYVELRCDPISGHTALYWYRQSLGQGPEFLIYFQGTGAADDSGLPNDRFFAVRPEGSVSTLKIQRTERGDSAVYLCASSLMPENTEAFFGQGTRLTVV.

The rearrangement uses TRBV4-1 and TRBJ2-2; D is ambiguous. This CDR3 has 15 residues. Germline V gene data show CDR1 as MGHRA and CDR2 as YSYEKL. V lost 1 base and J 5 bases, leaving 11 bases between the germline ends. DNA of the CDR3: TGCGCCAGCAGCCAAGGGCGGTGGTTAACCGGGGAGCTGTTTTTT. It yields the protein CASSQGRWLTGELFF.

The rearrangement uses TRBV28 and TRBJ2-7, with 8 bases that match TRBD2. Trimming removed 5 bases from V and 6 bases from J; junction bases left unmatched: 12. Germline loops: CDR1 MDHEN, CDR2 SYDVKM. The CDR3 sequence is 15 residues long. The chain's CDR3 is CASSPSGTSGGEQYF. CDR3 coding DNA: TGTGCCAGCAGTCCCTCCGGGACTAGTGGAGGCGAGCAGTACTTC.

The gene calls are TRBV29-1 and TRBJ2-1, with 8 bases matching TRBD2. Trimming cost V 4 bases and J 8 bases; bases outside gene matches: 7. The CDR3 covers 13 residues. Germline CDR1 reads SQVTM; CDR2 reads ANQGSEA. The CDR3 reads CSVASGRIDEQFF. Written as DNA, the CDR3 is TGCAGCGTTGCCAGCGGGAGAATCGATGAGCAGTTCTTC.

The chain recombines TRBV2 with TRBJ2-3; D gene ambiguous. CDR3 length: 15 residues. V dropped 2 bases and J dropped 0 bases, with 9 bases sitting between them. Germline V gene sequence: CDR1 SNHLY, CDR2 FYNNEI. The CDR3 loop is CASSEIGVSTDTQYF. The CDR3 DNA follows: TGTGCCAGCAGTGAAATTGGGGTTAGCACAGATACGCAGTATTTT.

The chain is built from TRBV11-2 and TRBJ2-1, with 10 bases identical to TRBD2. This CDR3 is built from 18 residues. The V segment lost 1 base and the J segment 1 base; nucleotides outside the gene matches: 7. Looked up from germline, CDR1 is SGHAT and CDR2 is FQNNGV. The CDR3 loop reads CASSLGNSGRSSYNEQFF. The CDR3 nucleotides are TGTGCCAGCAGCTTAGGAAATAGCGGGAGGAGTTCCTACAATGAGCAGTTCTTC.

This clonotype showed up just a few times. The V gene is TRBV11-2, the J gene TRBJ2-1; TRBD1 aligns across 8 bases. The germline gives CDR1 SGHAT, CDR2 FQNNGV. The CDR3 sequence is 14 residues long. After removal of 6 bases from V and 6 bases from J, the junction contained 7 bases not matched to a gene. The CDR3: CASRRTGFGNEQFF. CDR3 nucleotide sequence: TGTGCCAGCAGGCGGACAGGGTTCGGCAATGAGCAGTTCTTC.

This clonotype turned up a few times. The chain couples TRBV2 to TRBJ2-1, with 8 positions matching TRBD2. V lost 7 bases, J lost 9 bases, and 17 bases stayed unmatched. CDR1 is SNHLY and CDR2 is FYNNEI in the germline V gene. The CDR3 has 16 amino acids. The CDR3 DNA reads TGTGCCAGCACTTTAGACGCACTAGCGGTTCCCACTGAGCAGTTCTTC. It translates to CASTLDALAVPTEQFF. Full variable domain (outside the CDR3, taken from reference TRBV2 and TRBJ2-1): EPEVTQTPSHQVTQMGQEVILRCVPISNHLYFYWYRQILGQKVEFLVSFYNNEISEKSEIFDDQFSVERPDGSNFTLKIRSTKLEDSAMYFCASTLDALAVPTEQFFGPGTRLTVL.

The count of this clonotype is one. This rearrangement joins TRBV18 to TRBJ2-3, with D hard to call. The V gene lost 0 bases and the J gene lost 0 bases, with 10 bases spanning the gap. The CDR3 is 16 amino acids. Germline lookup yields CDR1 KGHSH and CDR2 LQKENI. This chain's CDR3 is CASSPPYSTSTDTQYF. CDR3 bases: TGTGCCAGCTCACCACCTTACTCAACTAGCACAGATACGCAGTATTTT.

The chain combines TRBV4-3 with TRBJ2-3; a weak D match, TRBD2 (5 bases). Trimming took off 0 bases at V and 4 bases at J, with 20 bases between the two ends. This CDR3 region has 18 residues. Per the germline V gene, CDR1 is LGHNA and CDR2 is YSLEER. The DNA for the CDR3 is TGCGCCAGCAGCCAAGATCGGTCCGAGGGATTATCCTCAGATACGCAGTATTTT. It is translated as CASSQDRSEGLSSDTQYF.

This clonotype was observed many times. At one boundary the junction diverges from the germline segment, which might be a read error. V and J are TRBV7-2 and TRBJ2-2; D is undetermined. Germline V gene data show CDR1 as SGHTA and CDR2 as FQGNSA. This CDR3 is built from 11 residues. CDR3 DNA: TGTGCCAGCACCTTAGTCGGGGAGCTGTTTTTT. This sequence encodes CASTLVGELFF.

The chain links TRBV4-1 to TRBJ2-3; 11 bases map to TRBD2. The ends lost 6 bases at V and 0 bases at J; junction bases unmatched: 5. CDR3 length: 16 amino acids. Looked up from germline, CDR1 is MGHRA and CDR2 is YSYEKL. CDR3 DNA sequence: TGCGCCAGCAGACTTATAGCGGGAGGGAGCACAGATACGCAGTATTTT. Translated: CASRLIAGGSTDTQYF.

This chain's CDR3 is CASSAPGPSLGYTF. CDR3 sequence (DNA): TGTGCCAGCAGTGCCCCGGGACCCTCTTTGGGCTACACCTTC. The chain recombines TRBV28 with TRBJ1-2; possible D gene TRBD1, 5 bases. V lost 5 bases and J 8 bases, leaving 18 bases between the germline ends. Germline CDR1 MDHEN, CDR2 SYDVKM. The CDR3 spans 14 residues.

V is TRBV29-1 and J is TRBJ1-1; weak D call: TRBD1 (6 bases). Deletions cut 4 bases from V and 4 bases from J, with 19 bases between. This CDR3 region has 15 residues. Germline loops: CDR1 SQVTM, CDR2 ANQGSEA. In DNA, the CDR3 is TGCAGCGTTGGGGGGCGTGACACCTCGGGCACTGAAGCTTTCTTT. Protein sequence: CSVGGRDTSGTEAFF. Full variable domain (missing parts from reference TRBV29-1 and TRBJ1-1): SAVISQKPSRDICQRGTSLTIQCQVDSQVTMMFWYRQQPGQSLTLIATANQGSEATYESGFVIDKFPISRPNLTFSTLTVSNMSPEDSSIYLCSVGGRDTSGTEAFFGQGTRLTVV.

Only a few counts were recorded for this clonotype. CDR3 DNA: TGTGCCAGCAGCTTGGGCGGGAGAGGACCCTACGAGCAGTACTTC. Residues: CASSLGGRGPYEQYF. This sequence joins TRBV7-6 and TRBJ2-7; TRBD2 matches at 7 bases. The trim removed 3 bases at V and 2 bases at J, leaving 7 bases unmatched. This CDR3 has 15 amino acids. The germline V gene has CDR1 SGHVS and CDR2 FNYEAQ.

This clonotype was detected only a few times. The chain carries TRBV12-3 or TRBV12-4 and TRBJ1-1, with D maybe TRBD1 (5 bases). V was shortened by 6 bases and J by 4 bases, with 15 bases between the two germline ends. The CDR3 consists of 14 residues. The CDR3 loop reads CASSWGTGGTEAFF. CDR3 nucleotide sequence: TGTGCCAGCAGCTGGGGGACGGGCGGCACTGAAGCTTTCTTT.

The rearrangement joins TRBV20-1 to TRBJ2-4, with TRBD2 as a possible D gene (6 bases). This CDR3 has 14 amino acids. The V end lost 6 bases, the J end lost 8 bases, and 20 bases lay between the germline ends. Germline CDR1 DFQATT, CDR2 SNEGSKA (reference sequence). The CDR3 loop reads CSAPWRGAADIQYF. CDR3 DNA sequence: TGCAGTGCACCGTGGAGGGGAGCGGCGGACATTCAGTACTTC.

The table lists this clonotype with a few counts. The rearrangement links TRBV10-3 to TRBJ2-7; D not resolved. Germline values: CDR1 ENHRY, CDR2 SYGVKD. The length of the CDR3 is 14 residues. V was cut by 5 bases and J by 5 bases, with 16 bases left in between. The CDR3 spells CAISLQNSRDEQYF. The DNA for the CDR3 is TGTGCCATCAGTTTGCAGAATTCACGGGACGAGCAGTACTTC.

This clonotype was counted only a few times. This chain links TRBV12-3 or TRBV12-4 with TRBJ2-5; D might be TRBD2 (6 bases). V lost 6 bases to trimming and J lost 5 bases, with 19 bases between them. The CDR3 totals 15 residues. Here the CDR3 reads CASSTESGARETQYF. In DNA, the CDR3 is TGTGCCAGCAGCACCGAATCGGGAGCACGGGAGACCCAGTACTTC.

The rearrangement links TRBV6-2 or TRBV6-3 to TRBJ2-6, with D perhaps matching TRBD1 (5 bases). Trimming stripped 6 bases from V and 1 base from J, with 10 bases between. Germline V gene data show CDR1 as MNHEY and CDR2 as SVGEGT. The CDR3 is 15 amino acids. Here the CDR3 reads CASSLRVSGANVLTF. CDR3 sequence (DNA): TGTGCCAGCAGCCTCAGGGTTTCTGGGGCCAACGTCCTGACTTTC.

The V call is TRBV7-6, the J call TRBJ2-1; 14 bases map to TRBD2. The germline CDR1 and CDR2 sequences are SGHVS and FNYEAQ. The V and J ends lost 5 bases and 9 bases, in that order; junction bases with no gene match: 6. The length of the CDR3 is 15 residues. The CDR3 DNA reads as TGTGCCAGCAGCCGACCGGGACTAGCGGGAGCTGAGCAGTTCTTC. Its protein product is CASSRPGLAGAEQFF.

This chain uses TRBV6-6 with TRBJ2-1; 7 bases are shared with TRBD2. V shed 4 bases, J shed 2 bases, and the junction held 2 bases outside the gene matches. The CDR3 is made up of 14 amino acids. CDR1 is MNHNY, CDR2 SVGAGI, per germline (reference sequence). This CDR3 is CASSFGGTYNEQFF. The CDR3, as DNA: TGTGCCAGCAGTTTCGGGGGGACCTACAATGAGCAGTTCTTC.

V is TRBV7-2 and J is TRBJ1-1; 9 nucleotides line up with TRBD1. Germline trimming cut 5 bases from V and 5 bases from J; bases unmatched to any gene: 6. The CDR3 contains 14 residues. CDR1 is SGHTA, CDR2 FQGNSA, per germline. The CDR3 DNA reads as TGTGCCAGCAGCGTCGGACAGGGGAGGACTGAAGCTTTCTTT. Translating gives CASSVGQGRTEAFF.

The rearrangement joins TRBV27 to TRBJ2-3, with 9 nucleotides matching TRBD2. Germline values: CDR1 MNHEY, CDR2 SMNVEV (reference sequence). The J segment lost 5 bases and the V segment lost 7 bases, leaving 13 bases of the junction unmatched. The CDR3 sequence is 16 residues long. CDR3 amino acids: CASKLGGGRARDTQYF. DNA for the CDR3: TGTGCCAGCAAACTGGGTGGCGGGAGGGCCAGAGATACGCAGTATTTT.

The CDR3, as DNA: TGTGCTAGTGGTTTCACTTACAGGGATGGCCGAGAAGCTTTCTTT. Translation gives CASGFTYRDGREAFF. This chain uses TRBV12-5 with TRBJ1-1; a weak D match, TRBD1 (6 bases). Germline loops: CDR1 LGHNT, CDR2 FRNRAP. Trimming took 3 bases from V and 8 from J, leaving 19 bases between them. The CDR3 is 15 residues long. Full variable domain (outside the CDR3, taken from reference TRBV12-5 and TRBJ1-1): DARVTQTPRHKVTEMGQEVTMRCQPILGHNTVFWYRQTMMQGLELLAYFRNRAPLDDSGMPKDRFSAEMPDATLATLKIQPSEPRDSAVYFCASGFTYRDGREAFFGQGTRLTVV.

The rearrangement uses TRBV28 and TRBJ2-7, with unresolved D. Germline V gene lookup returns CDR1 MDHEN and CDR2 SYDVKM. V was trimmed by 6 bases and J by 3 bases, leaving 15 bases between them. This CDR3 region has 14 residues. The CDR3 nucleotides are TGTGCCAGCAGACGATCGGCGCGAATCTACGAGCAGTACTTC. It codes for CASRRSARIYEQYF.

This chain connects TRBV7-2 to TRBJ2-2, with D perhaps being TRBD1 or TRBD2 (5 bases each). CDR3 length equals 17 residues. Looked up from germline, CDR1 is SGHTA and CDR2 is FQGNSA. The V end was cut by 0 bases, the J end by 0 bases, with 11 bases between. This CDR3 is CASSLAGRGPNTGELFF. The CDR3 DNA reads as TGTGCCAGCAGCTTAGCGGGCCGGGGACCGAACACCGGGGAGCTGTTTTTT.

This clonotype occurred a few times. The J gene is TRBJ1-6, the V gene TRBV7-2; no clear D gene. This CDR3 is built from 16 residues. The V end was cut by 1 base, the J end by 7 bases, with 14 bases between. Germline V lookup: CDR1 SGHTA, CDR2 FQGNSA. The CDR3 DNA is TGTGCCAGCAGCTTAGGCAGCCCAGCGTGGAATTCACCCCTCCACTTT. It translates to CASSLGSPAWNSPLHF.

This clonotype was counted a few times. The rearrangement joins TRBV20-1 to TRBJ2-5; no reliable D call. From germline, CDR1 is DFQATT and CDR2 SNEGSKA (reference sequence). Trimming left V 0 bases short and J 5 bases short, with 4 bases between. The CDR3 is made up of 11 amino acids. The CDR3 DNA is TGCAGTGCTAGAGAGGGGGAGACCCAGTACTTC. Translated, it gives CSAREGETQYF.

The V call is TRBV20-1, the J call TRBJ2-5; D uncertain. Germline lookup yields CDR1 DFQATT and CDR2 SNEGSKA (reference sequence). The CDR3 consists of 10 residues. Trimming cost V 5 bases and J 9 bases, with 10 bases left between them. The CDR3 region has the DNA TGCAGTGCTGGAAGGCTGGCCCAGTACTTC. Translating gives CSAGRLAQYF.